Following are 6 T cell receptor beta chains from one sample sequenced in a study of blood T cells in healthy people across ages. A second PCR, run for about 6 to 12 cycles, used a sample-barcoded 5' primer plus a J-beta primer mix. From the 5' RACE reads, TCRdb called clonotypes with MiXCR, one entry per CDR3 protein. The sample has about 1.4 million distinct CDR3 sequences, approximately 63% seen once. Material: blood. These receptors all come from a man aged 18 to 30 in good health.

This clonotype was seen repeatedly, ten times or more. A read error may account for a junction end that differs from germline. The rearrangement joins TRBV11-2 to TRBJ2-5; D call uncertain. CDR1 and CDR2 (germline): SGHAT, FQNNGV. The CDR3 extends over 13 amino acids. Here the CDR3 reads CASSLGAQETQYF. Here the CDR3 DNA reads TGTGCCAGCAGTTTAGGAGCTCAAGAGACCCAGTACTTC.

In this sample, this clonotype turned up a few times. This chain joins TRBV29-1 and TRBJ2-2; D is unclear. V dropped 4 bases and J dropped 2 bases, with 8 bases sitting between them. CDR1 SQVTM and CDR2 ANQGSEA come from the germline V gene. The CDR3 covers 13 residues. Here the CDR3 reads CSVGAQNTGELFF. The CDR3 bases are TGCAGCGTTGGTGCGCAAAACACCGGGGAGCTGTTTTTT.

This clonotype has only a few counts. The V gene is TRBV24-1, the J gene TRBJ2-2; D possibly uses TRBD1 or TRBD2 (5 bases each). The CDR3 consists of 14 residues. The germline gives CDR1 KGHDR, CDR2 SFDVKD. The V and J ends lost 5 bases and 0 bases respectively, with 6 bases between them. CDR3 residues: CATSGGANTGELFF. DNA of the CDR3: TGTGCCACCAGTGGAGGGGCGAACACCGGGGAGCTGTTTTTT.

The rearrangement links TRBV10-3 to TRBJ2-1; D is perhaps TRBD1 (6 bases). This CDR3 has 15 amino acids. CDR1 and CDR2 from the germline V gene are ENHRY and SYGVKD. Trimming removed 4 bases from V and 2 bases from J, with 12 bases in between. CDR3 loop: CAISGKDRAYNEQFF. The CDR3 DNA reads as TGTGCCATCAGTGGAAAGGACAGAGCCTACAATGAGCAGTTCTTC.

J is TRBJ2-1 and V is TRBV6-5; D is undetermined. CDR1 and CDR2 (germline): MNHEY, SVGAGI. The V end was cut by 0 bases, the J end by 4 bases, with 7 bases between. The CDR3 is made up of 14 amino acids. CDR3 nucleotide sequence: TGTGCCAGCAGTTACTCGACTCAATACAATGAGCAGTTCTTC. Encoded protein: CASSYSTQYNEQFF.

This clonotype was seen more than once but under ten times. This sequence joins TRBV6-6 and TRBJ1-2, with D perhaps matching TRBD1 (5 bases). Germline CDR1 and CDR2: MNHNY and SVGAGI (reference sequence). V dropped 7 bases and J dropped 6 bases, with 15 bases sitting between them. This CDR3 is 13 amino acids long. DNA for the CDR3: TGTGCCAGCATTCCGGGGGGGTATCATGGCTACACCTTC. Its translation: CASIPGGYHGYTF.